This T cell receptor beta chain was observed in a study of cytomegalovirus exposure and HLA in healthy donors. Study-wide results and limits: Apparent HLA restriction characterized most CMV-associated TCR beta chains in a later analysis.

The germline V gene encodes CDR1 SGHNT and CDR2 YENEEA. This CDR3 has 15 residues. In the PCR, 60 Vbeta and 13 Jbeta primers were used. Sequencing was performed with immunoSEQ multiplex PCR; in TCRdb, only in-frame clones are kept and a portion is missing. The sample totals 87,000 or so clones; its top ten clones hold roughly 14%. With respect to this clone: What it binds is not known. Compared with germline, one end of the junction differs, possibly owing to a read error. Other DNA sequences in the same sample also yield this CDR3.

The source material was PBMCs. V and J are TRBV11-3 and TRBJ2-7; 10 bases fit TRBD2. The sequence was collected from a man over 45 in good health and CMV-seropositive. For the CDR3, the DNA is TGCGCCAGCTGCAAGCGGGAGGGCCGCCACTGCGAGCAGTACTTC. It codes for CASCKREGRHCEQYF.